The entry below describes one T cell receptor beta chain. This entry belongs to a study of blood T cell repertoires in COVID-19. The length of the CDR3 is 14 residues. CDR1 is SGHTA and CDR2 is FQGNSA in the germline V gene. The ends lost 6 bases at V and 5 bases at J; junction bases unmatched: 7. Produced via immunoSEQ multiplex PCR; TCRdb's table is partial and in-frame only. The sample shows around 300,000 clones, 86% of them seen only once. The sequencing sample was made of peripheral blood. The receptor was isolated from a woman between 70 and 85 years old with COVID-19, enrolled during active disease. V usage is TRBV7-2 and J usage is TRBJ2-7, with 10 bases lining up with TRBD2. The CDR3 reads CASSSVAGGDEQYF. DNA for the CDR3: TGTGCCAGCAGTTCAGTAGCGGGGGGAGACGAGCAGTACTTC.